This T cell receptor beta chain was documented in a study of T cell repertoires in cytomegalovirus infection. This clonotype has more than one count but fewer than ten. Its antigen is undetermined. In TCRdb, the reads were re-called with MiXCR into one record per CDR3 protein. The sample shows approximately 76,000 distinct CDR3 sequences, 24% of them seen only once. This receptor was identified in a human donor in good health (CMV status not recorded). Some clones in this sample may be carry-over from other donors' samples. Sequenced here: CD8+ T cells from cultured PBMCs, sampled from culture after CMV antigen stimulation.

In nucleotides, the CDR3 is TGTGCCAGCAGTTTACGGGGAGCTAATGAAAAACTGTTTTTT. As protein: CASSLRGANEKLFF. This chain connects TRBV27 to TRBJ1-4; D is ambiguous. The length of the CDR3 is 14 residues. V lost 2 bases and J 3 bases, leaving 7 bases between the germline ends. The germline V gene encodes CDR1 MNHEY and CDR2 SMNVEV (reference sequence).